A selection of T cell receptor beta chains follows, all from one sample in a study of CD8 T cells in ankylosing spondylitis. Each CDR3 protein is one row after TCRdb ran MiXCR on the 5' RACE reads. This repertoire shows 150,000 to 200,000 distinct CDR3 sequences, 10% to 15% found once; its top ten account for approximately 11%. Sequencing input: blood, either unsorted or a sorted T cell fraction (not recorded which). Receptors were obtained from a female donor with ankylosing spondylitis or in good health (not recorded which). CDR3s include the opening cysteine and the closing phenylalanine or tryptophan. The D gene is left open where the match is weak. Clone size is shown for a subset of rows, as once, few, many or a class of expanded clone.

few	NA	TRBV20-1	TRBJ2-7	TGCAGTGCTAGAGGGAATCCCTACGAGCAGTACTTC	CSARGNPYEQYF
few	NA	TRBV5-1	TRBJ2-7	TGCGCCAGCAGCTCGGAGGGCTCCTACGAGCAGTACTTC	CASSSEGSYEQYF
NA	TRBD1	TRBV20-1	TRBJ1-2	TGCAGTGCTAGGGGAAAACTTGGACAGGGGGCAAGGTATGGCTACACCTTC	CSARGKLGQGARYGYTF
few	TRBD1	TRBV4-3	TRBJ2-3	TGCGCCAGCAGCCGGGACAGGGGCGCAGTCACAGATACGCAGTATTTT	CASSRDRGAVTDTQYF
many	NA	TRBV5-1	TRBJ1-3	TGCGCCAGTAAGGGGATGGTTGGAAACACCATATATTTT	CASKGMVGNTIYF
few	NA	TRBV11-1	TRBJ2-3	TGTGCCAGCAGCTCCCAGTCGGCAGGGTGGTTTGCAGATACGCAGTATTTT	CASSSQSAGWFADTQYF
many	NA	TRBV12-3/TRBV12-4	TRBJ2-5	TGTGCCAGCAGTTTAATAACAGGGGAGACCCAGTACTTC	CASSLITGETQYF
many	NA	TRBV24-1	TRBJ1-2	TGTGCCACCAGTGATTTGCTGGGTTACTTCACCTTC	CATSDLLGYFTF
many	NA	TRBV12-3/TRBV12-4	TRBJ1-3	TGTGCCAGCAGTTTATGGGGAACCACCATATATTTT	CASSLWGTTIYF
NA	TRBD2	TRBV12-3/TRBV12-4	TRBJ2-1	TGTGCCAGCAGTTTATGGCTAGCGGGCAATGAGCAGTTCTTC	CASSLWLAGNEQFF
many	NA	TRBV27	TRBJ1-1	TGTGCCAGCAGAGGGAATTGGGGGAACACTGAAGCTTTCTTT	CASRGNWGNTEAFF
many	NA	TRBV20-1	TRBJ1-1	TGCAGTGCTAGAGAGAATGGGGAAGCTTTCTTT	CSARENGEAFF
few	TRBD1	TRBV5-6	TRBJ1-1	TGTGCCAGCAGCACTAGGACAGGAGAATGGAGAACTGAAGCTTTCTTT	CASSTRTGEWRTEAFF
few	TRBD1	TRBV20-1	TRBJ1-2	TGCAGTGCTTCCGGGACAGGGGCATCTAACTATGGCTACACCTTC	CSASGTGASNYGYTF
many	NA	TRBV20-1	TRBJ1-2	TGCAGTGCGCCTTTTGGGGGCAGGAGCTACACCTTC	CSAPFGGRSYTF
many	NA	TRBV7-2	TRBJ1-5	TGTGCCAGCAGCCACGATAAGGACCAGCCCCAGCATTTT	CASSHDKDQPQHF
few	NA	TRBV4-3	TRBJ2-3	TGCGCCAGCAGCCAATCGGTAGATACGCAGTATTTT	CASSQSVDTQYF
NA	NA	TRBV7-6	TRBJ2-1	TGTGCCAGCAGCCTTAGCGTTAGTATTGGTAGTAGTGAGCAGTTCTTC	CASSLSVSIGSSEQFF
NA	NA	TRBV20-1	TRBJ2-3	TGCAGTGCTCGGAACTCAGGGTTGGGGGCAGATACGCAGTATTTT	CSARNSGLGADTQYF
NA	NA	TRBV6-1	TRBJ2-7	TGTGCCAGTTACACAGGGACATCGGGGGACTACGGGCAGTACTTC	CASYTGTSGDYGQYF
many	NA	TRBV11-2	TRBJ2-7	TGTGCCAGCAGCTTAGTATCCTACGAGCAGTACTTC	CASSLVSYEQYF
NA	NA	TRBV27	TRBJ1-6	TGTGCCAGCAGTGAGCGGATGGGTAATAATTCACCCCTCCACTTT	CASSERMGNNSPLHF
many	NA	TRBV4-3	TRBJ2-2	TGCGCCAGCAGCGACTCGAACACCGGGGAGCTGTTTTTT	CASSDSNTGELFF
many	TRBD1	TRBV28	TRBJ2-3	TGTGCCAGCAGTTCGAGCGACAGGGGGCGGTCAGATACGCAGTATTTT	CASSSSDRGRSDTQYF
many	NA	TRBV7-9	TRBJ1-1	TGTGCCAGCAGCCCCCCTAACACTGAAGCTTTCTTT	CASSPPNTEAFF
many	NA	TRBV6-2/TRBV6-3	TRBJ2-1	TGTGCCAGCAGTCCAAACCAAGGCCCTGTTTCTCATGAGCAGTTCTTC	CASSPNQGPVSHEQFF
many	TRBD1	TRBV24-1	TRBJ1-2	TGTGCCACCAGTGACCCGGCCAGGGGGCACGGTGGCTACACCTTC	CATSDPARGHGGYTF
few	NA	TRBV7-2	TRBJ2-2	TGTGCCAGCAGCTTACCAGTGTTGGGCACCGGGGAGCTGTTTTTT	CASSLPVLGTGELFF
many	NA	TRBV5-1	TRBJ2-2	TGCGCCAGCAGACCTGGTGAGGGCACCGGGGAGCTGTTTTTT	CASRPGEGTGELFF
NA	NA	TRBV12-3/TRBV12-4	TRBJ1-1	TGTGCCAGCAGTGACGGACGGAACACTGAAGCTTTCTTT	CASSDGRNTEAFF
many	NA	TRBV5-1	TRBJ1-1	TGCGCCAGCAGCTTGGGACAGCTAAGTAACACTGAAGCTTTCTTT	CASSLGQLSNTEAFF
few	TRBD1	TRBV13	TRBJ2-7	TGTGCCAGCCTCCGGGGAAGACAGGGGGCGGACTCTAACGAGCAGTACTTC	CASLRGRQGADSNEQYF
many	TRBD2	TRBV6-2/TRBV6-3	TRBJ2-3	TGTGCCAGCAGTTCTAGCGGGGTCACAGATACGCAGTATTTT	CASSSSGVTDTQYF
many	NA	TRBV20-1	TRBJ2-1	TGCAGTGCTAGTACCCTCTTGGGCGGCGTCAATGAGCAGTTCTTC	CSASTLLGGVNEQFF
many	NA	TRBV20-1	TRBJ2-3	TGCAGTGCTACCCTTACAGATACGCAGTATTTT	CSATLTDTQYF
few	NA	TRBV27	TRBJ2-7	TGTGCCAGCAGAGAAGGCAGTGCCTACGAGCAGTACTTC	CASREGSAYEQYF
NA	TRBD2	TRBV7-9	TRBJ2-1	TGTGCCAGCAGCAGTAGCGGGGCCTACAATGAGCAGTTCTTC	CASSSSGAYNEQFF
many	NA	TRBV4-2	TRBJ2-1	TGTGCCAGCAGCCCTCCGGTGGGGCAGGCCGGGTCAGACAATCGTAATGAGCAGTTCTTC	CASSPPVGQAGSDNRNEQFF
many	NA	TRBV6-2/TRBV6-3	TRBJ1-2	TGTGCCAGCAGTGTCACAGCGGGGACGATCTACACCTTC	CASSVTAGTIYTF
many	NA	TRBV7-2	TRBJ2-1	TGTGCCAGCAGCTTAGTCCCCGGTGTAACCCCCGGAAATGAGCAGTTCTTC	CASSLVPGVTPGNEQFF